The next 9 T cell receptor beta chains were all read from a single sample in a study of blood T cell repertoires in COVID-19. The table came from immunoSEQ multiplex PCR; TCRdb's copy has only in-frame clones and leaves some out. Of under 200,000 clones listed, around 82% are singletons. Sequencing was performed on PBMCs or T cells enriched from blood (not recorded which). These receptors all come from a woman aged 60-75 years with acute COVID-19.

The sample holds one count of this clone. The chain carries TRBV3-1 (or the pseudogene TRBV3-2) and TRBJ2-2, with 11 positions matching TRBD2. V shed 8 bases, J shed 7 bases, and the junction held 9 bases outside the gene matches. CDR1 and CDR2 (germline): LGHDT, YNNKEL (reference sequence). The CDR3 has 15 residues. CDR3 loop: CASEASGRRDGELFF. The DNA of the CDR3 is TGTGCCAGCGAGGCTAGCGGGAGGCGAGACGGGGAGCTGTTTTTT.

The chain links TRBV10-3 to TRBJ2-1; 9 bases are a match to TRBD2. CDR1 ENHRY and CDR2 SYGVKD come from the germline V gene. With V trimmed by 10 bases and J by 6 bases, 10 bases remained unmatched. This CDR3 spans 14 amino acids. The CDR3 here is CATLSGRTINEQFF. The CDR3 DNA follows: TGTGCCACCCTCAGCGGGAGGACCATCAATGAGCAGTTCTTC.

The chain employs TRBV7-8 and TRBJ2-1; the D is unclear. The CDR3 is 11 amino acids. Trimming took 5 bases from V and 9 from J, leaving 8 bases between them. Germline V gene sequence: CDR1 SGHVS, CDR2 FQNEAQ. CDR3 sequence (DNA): TGTGCCAGCAGCCAAGACATTGAGCAGTTCTTC. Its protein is CASSQDIEQFF.

The DNA of the CDR3 is TGCGCCAGCAGCTTGGTGCTAGCGGCTAGCACAGATACGCAGTATTTT. This encodes CASSLVLAASTDTQYF. This chain links TRBV5-1 with TRBJ2-3, with 7 bases matching TRBD2. This CDR3 comprises 16 residues. After removal of 0 bases from V and 0 bases from J, the junction contained 4 bases not matched to a gene. Germline assignment: CDR1 SGHRS and CDR2 YFSETQ.

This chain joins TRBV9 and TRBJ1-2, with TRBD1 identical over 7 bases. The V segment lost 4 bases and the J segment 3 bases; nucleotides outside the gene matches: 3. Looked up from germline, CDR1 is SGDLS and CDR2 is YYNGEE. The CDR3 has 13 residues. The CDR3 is CASSPGTDYGYTF. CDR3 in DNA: TGTGCCAGCAGCCCCGGGACAGACTATGGCTACACCTTC.

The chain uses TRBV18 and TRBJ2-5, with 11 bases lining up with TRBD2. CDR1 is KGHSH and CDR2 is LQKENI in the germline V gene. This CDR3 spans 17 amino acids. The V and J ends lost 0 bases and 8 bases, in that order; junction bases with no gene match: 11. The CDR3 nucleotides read TGTGCCAGCTCACCACCGATGACTAGCGGGGTCGGCCAAACCCAGTACTTC. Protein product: CASSPPMTSGVGQTQYF.

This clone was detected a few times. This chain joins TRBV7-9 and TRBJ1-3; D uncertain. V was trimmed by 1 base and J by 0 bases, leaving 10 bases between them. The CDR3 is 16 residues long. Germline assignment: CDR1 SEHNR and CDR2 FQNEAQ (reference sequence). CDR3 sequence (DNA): TGTGCCAGCAGCTTAGGGCAGGTTGACTCTGGAAACACCATATATTTT. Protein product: CASSLGQVDSGNTIYF.

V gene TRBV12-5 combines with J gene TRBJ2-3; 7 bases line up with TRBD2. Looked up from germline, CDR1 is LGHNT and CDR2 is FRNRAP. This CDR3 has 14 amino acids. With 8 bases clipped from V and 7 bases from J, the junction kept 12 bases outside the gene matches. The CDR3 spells CASSLAGVTYTQYF. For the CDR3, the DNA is TGTGCTAGTTCATTGGCGGGAGTAACATATACGCAGTATTTT. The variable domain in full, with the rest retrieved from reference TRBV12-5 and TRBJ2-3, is DARVTQTPRHKVTEMGQEVTMRCQPILGHNTVFWYRQTMMQGLELLAYFRNRAPLDDSGMPKDRFSAEMPDATLATLKIQPSEPRDSAVYFCASSLAGVTYTQYFGPGTRLTVL.

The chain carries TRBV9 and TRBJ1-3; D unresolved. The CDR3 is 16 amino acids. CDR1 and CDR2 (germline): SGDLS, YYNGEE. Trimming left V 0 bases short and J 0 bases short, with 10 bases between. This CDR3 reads CASSVDVSVSGNTIYF. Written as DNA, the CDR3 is TGTGCCAGCAGCGTAGATGTCAGCGTCTCTGGAAACACCATATATTTT.